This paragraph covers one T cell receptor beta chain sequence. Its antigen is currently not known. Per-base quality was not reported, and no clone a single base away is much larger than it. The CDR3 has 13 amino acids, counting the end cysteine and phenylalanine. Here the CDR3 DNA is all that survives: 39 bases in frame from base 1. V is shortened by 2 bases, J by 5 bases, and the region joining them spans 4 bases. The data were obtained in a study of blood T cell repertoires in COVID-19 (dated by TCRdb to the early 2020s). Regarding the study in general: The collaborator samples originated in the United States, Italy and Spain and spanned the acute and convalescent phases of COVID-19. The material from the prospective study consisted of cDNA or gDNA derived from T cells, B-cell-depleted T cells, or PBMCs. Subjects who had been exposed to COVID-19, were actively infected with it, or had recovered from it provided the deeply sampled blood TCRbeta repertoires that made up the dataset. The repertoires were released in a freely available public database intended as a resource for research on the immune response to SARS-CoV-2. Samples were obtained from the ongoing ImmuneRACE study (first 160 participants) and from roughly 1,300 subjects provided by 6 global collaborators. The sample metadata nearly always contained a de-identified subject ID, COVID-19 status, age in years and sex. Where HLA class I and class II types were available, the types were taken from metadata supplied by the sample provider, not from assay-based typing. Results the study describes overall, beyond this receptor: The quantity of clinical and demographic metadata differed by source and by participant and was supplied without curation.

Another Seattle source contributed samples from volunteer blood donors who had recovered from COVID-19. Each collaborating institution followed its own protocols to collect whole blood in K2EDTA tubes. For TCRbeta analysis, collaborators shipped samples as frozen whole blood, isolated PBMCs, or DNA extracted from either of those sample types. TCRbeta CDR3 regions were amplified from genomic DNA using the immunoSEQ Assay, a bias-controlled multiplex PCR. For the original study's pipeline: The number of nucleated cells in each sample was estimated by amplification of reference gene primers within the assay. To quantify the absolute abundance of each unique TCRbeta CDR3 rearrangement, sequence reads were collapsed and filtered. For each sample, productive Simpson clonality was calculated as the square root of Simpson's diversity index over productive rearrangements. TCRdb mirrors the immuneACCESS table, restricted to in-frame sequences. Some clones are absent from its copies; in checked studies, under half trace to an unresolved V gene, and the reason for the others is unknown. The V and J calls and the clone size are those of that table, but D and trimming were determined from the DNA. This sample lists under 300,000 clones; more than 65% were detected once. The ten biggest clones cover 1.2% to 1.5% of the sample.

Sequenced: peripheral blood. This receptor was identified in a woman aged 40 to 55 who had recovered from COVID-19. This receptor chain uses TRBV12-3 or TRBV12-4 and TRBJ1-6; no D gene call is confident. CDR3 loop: CASSLQNNSPLHF. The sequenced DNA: TGTGCCAGCAGTTTACAGAATAATTCACCCCTCCACTTT.